The rows below give T cell receptor beta chains drawn from one sample of a study of identifying expanded T cells in peripheral blood. Assay: immunoSEQ multiplex PCR; the TCRdb copy retains only in-frame clones and omits some. The sample consists of 60,000 or so clones, over 75% of them appearing once. Specimen: blood. These receptors originate from a person aged 18 to 70 in good health. Both conserved end residues are part of each CDR3. D genes are given only for firm matches. Size is omitted from some rows. Given values are once, few, many or a class for expanded clones.

size	D	J	V	DNA	CDR3
NA	NA	TRBJ2-7	TRBV15	TGTGCCACCAGCAGATCGGTGGGGGACCCCTACGAGCAGTACTTC	CATSRSVGDPYEQYF
once	TRBD1	TRBJ1-3	TRBV4-2	TGTGCCAGCAGCCAACTCGGACAGGGCCTAACTGGAAACACCATATATTTT	CASSQLGQGLTGNTIYF
NA	NA	TRBJ1-6	TRBV5-6	TGTGCCAGCAGCTTGGCGGCCGCAAATAATTCACCCCTCCACTTT	CASSLAAANNSPLHF
NA	TRBD1	TRBJ2-6	TRBV30	TGTGCCTGGAGTAACAGGGGTGGGGCCAACGTCCTGACTTTC	CAWSNRGGANVLTF
NA	NA	TRBJ2-5	TRBV9	TGTGCCAGCAGCGTAGGGGGGAACCAAGAGACCCAGTACTTC	CASSVGGNQETQYF
NA	NA	TRBJ2-2	TRBV5-1	TGCGCCAGCAGCTTGTTGGGGGGAAACACCGGGGAGCTGTTTTTT	CASSLLGGNTGELFF
NA	NA	TRBJ2-7	TRBV30	TGTGCCTGGAGTCTGCAAGGGGACTCCTACGAGCAGTACTTC	CAWSLQGDSYEQYF
NA	NA	TRBJ1-2	TRBV30	TGTGCCTGGAGTGTAGATCCGTTACGGCATGGCTACACCTTC	CAWSVDPLRHGYTF
NA	TRBD2	TRBJ2-7	TRBV5-5	TGTGCCAGCAGCTTGGGCGGACTAGCGGGGAACCACTACGAGCAGTACTTC	CASSLGGLAGNHYEQYF
NA	NA	TRBJ1-3	TRBV5-6	TGTGCCAGCAGCTCAATCGTGGGAACCTCTGGAAACACCATATATTTT	CASSSIVGTSGNTIYF
once	NA	TRBJ1-6	TRBV5-1	TGCGCCAGCAGCTTGTCGACAGCCAAATCCCCCCTCCACTTT	CASSLSTAKSPLHF
NA	TRBD2	TRBJ2-5	TRBV2	TGTGCCAGCGGACTCGTGGGGGGGCAAGAGACCCAGTACTTC	CASGLVGGQETQYF
NA	NA	TRBJ1-5	TRBV6-5	TGTGCCAGCAGCGACTCAGGGTCTAATCAGCCCCAGCATTTT	CASSDSGSNQPQHF
NA	NA	TRBJ2-1	TRBV5-4	TGTGCCAGCAGCTTGACCGGCTTTTCCCCCTACAATGAGCAGTTCTTC	CASSLTGFSPYNEQFF
NA	TRBD1	TRBJ2-7	TRBV18	TGTGCCAGCTCACCATCGACAGGGACCGAGCAGTACTTC	CASSPSTGTEQYF
few	TRBD1	TRBJ1-1	TRBV29-1	TGCAGCGTTTCAAAGGGGGCTTCGAACACTGAAGCTTTCTTT	CSVSKGASNTEAFF
NA	TRBD1	TRBJ1-2	TRBV5-1	TGCGCCAGCAGCTCGTCAGGGGGCGGAGTGATCGGCTATGGCTACACCTTC	CASSSSGGGVIGYGYTF
few	TRBD1	TRBJ1-2	TRBV6-5	TGTGCCAGCAGGCCAGGCGTACAGGGGACCTATGGCTACACCTTC	CASRPGVQGTYGYTF
NA	NA	TRBJ1-3	TRBV7-8	TGTGCCAGCAGCTCCCAGTTCTCTGGAAACACCATATATTTT	CASSSQFSGNTIYF
NA	NA	TRBJ1-2	TRBV30	TGTGCCTGGAGTGTACGCGAGGGCTATGGCTACACCTTC	CAWSVREGYGYTF
few	NA	TRBJ2-1	TRBV7-9	TGTGCCAGCAGTATCTCGGTCGGTGTTTCTGGTGAGCAGTTCTTC	CASSISVGVSGEQFF
NA	TRBD1	TRBJ1-4	TRBV6-5	TGTGCCAGCAGTTACCGCGGCGGGACAGAGAATGAAAAACTGTTTTTT	CASSYRGGTENEKLFF
NA	TRBD2	TRBJ2-1	TRBV7-9	TGTGCCAGCAGCTTCGTTCCTAGCGGGGGAGATGAGCAGTTCTTC	CASSFVPSGGDEQFF
NA	TRBD1	TRBJ1-4	TRBV2	TGTGCCAGCAGTGAGGGACAGGTTCGGGAAAAACTGTTTTTT	CASSEGQVREKLFF
NA	NA	TRBJ1-1	TRBV5-1	TGCGCCAGCAGCTTTGAGCTCACGGCTACGGATCGCACTGAAGCTTTCTTT	CASSFELTATDRTEAFF
NA	NA	TRBJ2-3	TRBV27	TGTGCCAGCAGTTTATACGGGGGCGCAGATACGCAGTATTTT	CASSLYGGADTQYF
NA	TRBD2	TRBJ2-1	TRBV2	TGTGCCAGCAGTGCACTAGCGGGGATCTACAATGAGCAGTTCTTC	CASSALAGIYNEQFF
few	TRBD1	TRBJ1-2	TRBV7-8	TGTGCCAGCAGCCCGCAACAGGGGGCGAACTATGGCTACACCTTC	CASSPQQGANYGYTF
NA	TRBD1	TRBJ2-1	TRBV7-2	TGTGCCAGCAGCTCCGGACAGGGTGAGCAGTTCTTC	CASSSGQGEQFF
NA	TRBD1	TRBJ2-6	TRBV7-9	TGTGCCAGCAGCCATCCGCGGGACAGGGAAACAACTGGGGCCAACGTCCTGACTTTC	CASSHPRDRETTGANVLTF
once	NA	TRBJ1-1	TRBV25-1	TGTGCCAGCAGTGAGGCCGGGATGAACACTGAAGCTTTCTTT	CASSEAGMNTEAFF
NA	NA	TRBJ1-2	TRBV28	TGTGCCAGCAGAGGGGGGGCGTTCAACTATGGCTACACCTTC	CASRGGAFNYGYTF
NA	TRBD2	TRBJ2-5	TRBV30	TGTGCCTGGAGTGGGTCCACTAGCGGGGGAAGGGAGACCCAGTACTTC	CAWSGSTSGGRETQYF